This T cell receptor (beta chain) came from a study of tumor T cells in aggressive B-cell lymphoma. Germline CDR1 LNHDA, CDR2 SQIVND (reference sequence). This CDR3 comprises 17 residues. V shed 5 bases and J 4 bases; nucleotides not matched to a gene: 14. Sequencing was performed with immunoSEQ multiplex PCR; in TCRdb, only in-frame clones are kept and a portion is missing. This table has approximately 3,000 clones, roughly two thirds appearing once. The sequenced sample was tumor tissue. V usage is TRBV19 and J usage is TRBJ2-3; 8 nucleotides align to TRBD2. This TCR came from an adult with diffuse large B cell lymphoma. In DNA form, the CDR3 reads TGTGCCAGTAGTCCAGCGGGAGTTGTTAATTTAGCAGATACGCAGTATTTT. It translates to CASSPAGVVNLADTQYF.